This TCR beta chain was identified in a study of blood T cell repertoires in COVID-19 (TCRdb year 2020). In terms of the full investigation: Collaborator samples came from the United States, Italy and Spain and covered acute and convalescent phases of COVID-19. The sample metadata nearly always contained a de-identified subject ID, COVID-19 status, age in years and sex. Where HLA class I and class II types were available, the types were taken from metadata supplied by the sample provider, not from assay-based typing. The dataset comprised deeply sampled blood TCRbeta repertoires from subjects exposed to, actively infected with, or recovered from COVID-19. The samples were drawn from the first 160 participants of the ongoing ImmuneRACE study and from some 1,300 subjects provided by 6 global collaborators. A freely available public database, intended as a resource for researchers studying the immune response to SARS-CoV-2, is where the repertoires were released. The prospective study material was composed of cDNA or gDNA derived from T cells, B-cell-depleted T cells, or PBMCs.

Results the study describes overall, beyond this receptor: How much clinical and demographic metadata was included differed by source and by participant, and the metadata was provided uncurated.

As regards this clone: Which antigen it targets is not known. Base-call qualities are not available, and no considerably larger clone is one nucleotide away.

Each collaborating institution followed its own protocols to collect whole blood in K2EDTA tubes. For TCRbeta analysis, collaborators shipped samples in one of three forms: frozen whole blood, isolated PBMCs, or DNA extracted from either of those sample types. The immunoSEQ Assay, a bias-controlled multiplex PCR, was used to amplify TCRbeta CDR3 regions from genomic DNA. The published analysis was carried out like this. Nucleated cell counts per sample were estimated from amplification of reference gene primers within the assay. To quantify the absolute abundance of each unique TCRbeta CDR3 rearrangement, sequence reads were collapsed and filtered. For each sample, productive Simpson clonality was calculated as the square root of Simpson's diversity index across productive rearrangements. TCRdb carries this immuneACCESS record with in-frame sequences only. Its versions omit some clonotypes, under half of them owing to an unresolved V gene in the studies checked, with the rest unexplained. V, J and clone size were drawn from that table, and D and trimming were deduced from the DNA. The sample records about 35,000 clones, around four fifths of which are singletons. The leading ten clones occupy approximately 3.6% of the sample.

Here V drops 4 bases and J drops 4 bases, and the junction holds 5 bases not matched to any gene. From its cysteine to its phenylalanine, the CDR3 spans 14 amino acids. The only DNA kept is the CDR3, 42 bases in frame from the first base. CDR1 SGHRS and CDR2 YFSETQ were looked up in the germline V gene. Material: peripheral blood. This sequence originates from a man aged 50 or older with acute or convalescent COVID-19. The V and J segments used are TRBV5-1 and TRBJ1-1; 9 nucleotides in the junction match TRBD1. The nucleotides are TGCGCCAGCAGCGGTGGGGACAGGGCCACTGAAGCTTTCTTT. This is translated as CASSGGDRATEAFF.